These T cell receptor beta chains were read from a single sample in a study of vaccination and CD4 T cells after COVID-19. TCRdb independently ran MiXCR on the PCR reads; one entry per CDR3 protein. The table shows some 9,500 distinct CDR3 sequences, with about 28% occurring only once. Their antigens are not known. The sequenced sample was CD4+ T cells from blood, cultured in vitro. The receptors come from a human donor in good health. CDR3s include the opening cysteine and the closing phenylalanine or tryptophan. Fields, in order: CDR3 DNA, CDR3 protein, clone size, J gene, D gene, V gene. The D gene is left open where the match is weak. The size field is filled for only some rows; it gives once, few, many or a size class.

CDR3 DNA: TGCGCCAGCAGCCAAGGTGGCAGGGGGCGAGTTGGAAACACCATATATTTT
CDR3 protein: CASSQGGRGRVGNTIYF
clone size: NA
J gene: TRBJ1-3
D gene: TRBD1
V gene: TRBV4-1

CDR3 DNA: TGTGCCAGCAGTTACTCCAGGTTCGTGGAGCCCCAGCATTTT
CDR3 protein: CASSYSRFVEPQHF
clone size: few
J gene: TRBJ1-5
D gene: NA
V gene: TRBV6-5

CDR3 DNA: TGTGCCAGCAGCCCAATAGGGGCCGTTGGGGAGCTGTTTTTT
CDR3 protein: CASSPIGAVGELFF
clone size: NA
J gene: TRBJ2-2
D gene: NA
V gene: TRBV7-3

CDR3 DNA: TGTGCCAGCAGTTCCACAGGGTCGCGCGAGCAGTACTTC
CDR3 protein: CASSSTGSREQYF
clone size: NA
J gene: TRBJ2-7
D gene: NA
V gene: TRBV12-3/TRBV12-4

CDR3 DNA: TGTGCCAGCAGCTTAGTTTCAGAGACCCAGTACTTC
CDR3 protein: CASSLVSETQYF
clone size: few
J gene: TRBJ2-5
D gene: NA
V gene: TRBV7-6

CDR3 DNA: TGCAGTCCCCGGACAGGCCTGAGGGAGACCCAGTACTTC
CDR3 protein: CSPRTGLRETQYF
clone size: NA
J gene: TRBJ2-5
D gene: TRBD1
V gene: TRBV20-1

CDR3 DNA: TGTGCCAGTAGCGACAGGGCGGGCAATCAGCCCCAGCATTTT
CDR3 protein: CASSDRAGNQPQHF
clone size: NA
J gene: TRBJ1-5
D gene: TRBD1
V gene: TRBV19

CDR3 DNA: TGTGCCAGCAGCGTAGGGGACGCGAACTACGAGCAGTACTTC
CDR3 protein: CASSVGDANYEQYF
clone size: NA
J gene: TRBJ2-7
D gene: NA
V gene: TRBV9

CDR3 DNA: TGTGCCAGCAGTACGACTGGTTTCTACGAGCAGTACTTC
CDR3 protein: CASSTTGFYEQYF
clone size: NA
J gene: TRBJ2-7
D gene: NA
V gene: TRBV6-1

CDR3 DNA: TGCAGTGCAACGGACAGGCCGGGCTACGAGCAGTACTTC
CDR3 protein: CSATDRPGYEQYF
clone size: NA
J gene: TRBJ2-7
D gene: TRBD1
V gene: TRBV20-1

CDR3 DNA: TGTGCCAACCATCAAGAGACCCAGTACTTC
CDR3 protein: CANHQETQYF
clone size: NA
J gene: TRBJ2-5
D gene: NA
V gene: TRBV28

CDR3 DNA: TGTGCCAGCAGTCTGCACAGGGAAAACTATGGCTACACCTTC
CDR3 protein: CASSLHRENYGYTF
clone size: NA
J gene: TRBJ1-2
D gene: NA
V gene: TRBV12-3/TRBV12-4

CDR3 DNA: TGTGCTAGCAGCCTGGGACAGGGGGCGGATACGCAGTATTTT
CDR3 protein: CASSLGQGADTQYF
clone size: few
J gene: TRBJ2-3
D gene: TRBD1
V gene: TRBV7-7

CDR3 DNA: TGCGCCAGCAGCCAAAACGTACGCCTGGACAGTAGGGGAGAGACCCAGTACTTC
CDR3 protein: CASSQNVRLDSRGETQYF
clone size: NA
J gene: TRBJ2-5
D gene: NA
V gene: TRBV4-3

CDR3 DNA: TGTGCCAGCAGTCAGACTCAAGAGACCCAGTACTTC
CDR3 protein: CASSQTQETQYF
clone size: few
J gene: TRBJ2-5
D gene: NA
V gene: TRBV6-2/TRBV6-3